The 7 T cell receptor beta chains below were found in one sample sequenced in a study of beta chain features in type 1 diabetes. The investigators reverse transcribed all of the isolated RNA, so they sequenced expressed TCRB transcripts. Clones were sequenced by immunoSEQ multiplex PCR, and TCRdb holds only the in-frame ones, with some missing. Of fewer than 300,000 clones detected, around 20% appear once; the ten largest clones hold less than 0.03%. Whole-study results and caveats: All four CD4+ subsets of Type 1 diabetes patients contained TCRB CDR3s that were moderately but significantly shorter.

The antigens of these receptors remain unknown. Sequencing input: naive CD4+ T cells from blood. Receptors were obtained from a woman aged 40 to 50 with type 1 diabetes.

Only a few counts were recorded for this clone. The genes are TRBV25-1 and TRBJ1-5; no firm D call. Germline values: CDR1 MGHDK, CDR2 SYGVNS. The CDR3 covers 10 residues. The CDR3 bases are TGTGTTCAGCGGTTTCAGCCCCAGCATTTT. Amino acids: CVQRFQPQHF.

This clone came up a few times. V usage is TRBV29-1 and J usage is TRBJ2-7, with TRBD1 identical over 7 bases. CDR1 and CDR2 (germline): SQVTM, ANQGSEA. V lost 7 bases to trimming and J lost 1 base; unmatched junction nucleotides: 4. This CDR3 region has 12 residues. The CDR3 spells CSAKTGSYEQYF. The CDR3 DNA follows: TGCAGCGCCAAGACAGGGTCCTACGAGCAGTACTTC.

There are a few counts of this clone. The CDR3 coding sequence is TGTGCCAGCAGCGTAGGTCAGGGGGCCACAGATACGCAGTATTTT. This translates into CASSVGQGATDTQYF. The chain recombines TRBV9 with TRBJ2-3, with TRBD1 identical over 8 bases. The CDR3 has 15 residues. The V gene end was trimmed by 0 bases and the J gene end by 2 bases; junction bases not matched to a gene: 2. Germline V gene sequence: CDR1 SGDLS, CDR2 YYNGEE. Supplemented by reference TRBV9 and TRBJ2-3, the full variable domain reads DSGVTQTPKHLITATGQRVTLRCSPRSGDLSVYWYQQSLDQGLQFLIQYYNGEERAKGNILERFSAQQFPDLHSELNLSSLELGDSALYFCASSVGQGATDTQYFGPGTRLTVL.

The chain links TRBV5-1 to TRBJ1-1, with a possible D match to TRBD1 (5 bases). The CDR3 consists of 13 residues. Germline assignment: CDR1 SGHRS and CDR2 YFSETQ. The V end was cut by 3 bases, the J end by 7 bases, with 13 bases between. The CDR3 DNA reads TGCGCCAGCAGCTATGACGCACAGGTTGAAGCTTTCTTT. It encodes CASSYDAQVEAFF.

The rearrangement links TRBV19 to TRBJ2-4; D is perhaps TRBD1 (6 bases). Looked up from germline, CDR1 is LNHDA and CDR2 is SQIVND (reference sequence). CDR3 length equals 18 residues. V gave up 5 bases and J gave up 2 bases, with 22 bases separating them. CDR3 protein: CASSRTTGQATTKNIQYF. CDR3 DNA: TGTGCCAGTAGTCGGACGACAGGACAAGCTACGACCAAAAACATTCAGTACTTC.

The chain recombines TRBV9 with TRBJ2-5; 7 positions agree with TRBD2. Germline values: CDR1 SGDLS, CDR2 YYNGEE. The CDR3 sequence is 16 residues long. V was pared by 0 bases and J by 5 bases, with 10 bases of the junction left unmatched. The CDR3 DNA follows: TGTGCCAGCAGCGTAGGTGTAGGGGCGCGGGGGGAGACCCAGTACTTC. This translates into CASSVGVGARGETQYF.

This clone was counted between two and nine times. The chain couples TRBV7-3 to TRBJ2-7; D unresolved. CDR3 size: 13 residues. In germline, CDR1 is SGHTA, CDR2 FQGTGA. V was trimmed by 3 bases and J by 2 bases, leaving 8 bases between them. The CDR3 region is CASSLGRTYEQYF. The CDR3, as DNA: TGTGCCAGCAGCTTGGGCAGAACCTACGAGCAGTACTTC.